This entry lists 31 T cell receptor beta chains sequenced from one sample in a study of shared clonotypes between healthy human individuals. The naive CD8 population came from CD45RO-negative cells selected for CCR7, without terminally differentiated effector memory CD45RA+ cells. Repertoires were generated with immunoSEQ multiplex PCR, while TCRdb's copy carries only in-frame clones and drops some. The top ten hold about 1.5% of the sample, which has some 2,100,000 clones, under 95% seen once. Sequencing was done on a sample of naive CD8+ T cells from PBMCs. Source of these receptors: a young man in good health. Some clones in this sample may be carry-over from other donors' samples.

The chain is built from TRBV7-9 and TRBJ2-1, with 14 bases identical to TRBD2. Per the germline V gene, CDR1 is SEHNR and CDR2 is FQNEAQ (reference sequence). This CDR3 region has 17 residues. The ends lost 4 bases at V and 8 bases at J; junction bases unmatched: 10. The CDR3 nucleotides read TGTGCCAGCAGCTCCTACTCGGGACTAGCGGGAGACTATGAGCAGTTCTTC. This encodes CASSSYSGLAGDYEQFF.

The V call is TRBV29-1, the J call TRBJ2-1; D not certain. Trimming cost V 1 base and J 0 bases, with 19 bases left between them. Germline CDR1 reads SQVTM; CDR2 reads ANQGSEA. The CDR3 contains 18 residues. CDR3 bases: TGCAGCGTTGAAGTTTTCCCCCCTATGAGCGACTCCTACAATGAGCAGTTCTTC. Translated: CSVEVFPPMSDSYNEQFF.

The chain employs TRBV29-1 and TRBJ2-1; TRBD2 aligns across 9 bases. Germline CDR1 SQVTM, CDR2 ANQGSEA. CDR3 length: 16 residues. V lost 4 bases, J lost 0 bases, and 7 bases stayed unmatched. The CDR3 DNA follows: TGCAGCGTTGTTTGGATTAGCGGGAGCTCCTACAATGAGCAGTTCTTC. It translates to CSVVWISGSSYNEQFF.

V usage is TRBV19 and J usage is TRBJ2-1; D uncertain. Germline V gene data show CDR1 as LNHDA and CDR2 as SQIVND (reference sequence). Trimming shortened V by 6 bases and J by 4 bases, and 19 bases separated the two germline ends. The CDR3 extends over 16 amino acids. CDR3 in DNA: TGTGCCAGTAGCGGCGACTCCAACCCACCTTACAATGAGCAGTTCTTC. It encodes CASSGDSNPPYNEQFF. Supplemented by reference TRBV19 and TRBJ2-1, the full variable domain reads DGGITQSPKYLFRKEGQNVTLSCEQNLNHDAMYWYRQDPGQGLRLIYYSQIVNDFQKGDIAEGYSVSREKKESFPLTVTSAQKNPTAFYLCASSGDSNPPYNEQFFGPGTRLTVL.

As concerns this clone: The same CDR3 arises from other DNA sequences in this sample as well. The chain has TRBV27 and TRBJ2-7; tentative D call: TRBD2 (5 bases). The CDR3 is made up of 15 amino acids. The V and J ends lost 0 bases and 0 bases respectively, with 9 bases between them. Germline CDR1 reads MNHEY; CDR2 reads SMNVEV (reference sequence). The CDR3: CASSLSGGASYEQYF. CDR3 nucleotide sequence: TGTGCCAGCAGTTTATCAGGAGGAGCCTCCTACGAGCAGTACTTC.

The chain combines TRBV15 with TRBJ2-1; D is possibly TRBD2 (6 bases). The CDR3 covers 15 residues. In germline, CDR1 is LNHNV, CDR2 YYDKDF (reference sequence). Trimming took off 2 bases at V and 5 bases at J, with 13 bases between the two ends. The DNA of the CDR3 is TGTGCCACCAGCAGAAAGGGACTCCATCACAATGAGCAGTTCTTC. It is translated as CATSRKGLHHNEQFF.

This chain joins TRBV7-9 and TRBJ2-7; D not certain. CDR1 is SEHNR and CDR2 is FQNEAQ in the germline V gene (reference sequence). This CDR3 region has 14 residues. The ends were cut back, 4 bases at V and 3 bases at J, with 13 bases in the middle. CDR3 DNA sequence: TGTGCCAGCAGCTCCTCCGGACCTTTCTACGAGCAGTACTTC. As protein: CASSSSGPFYEQYF.

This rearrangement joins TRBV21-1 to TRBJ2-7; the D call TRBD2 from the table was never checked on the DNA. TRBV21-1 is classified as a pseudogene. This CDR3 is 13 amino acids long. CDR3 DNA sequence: TGTGCCAGCGGCCCAAGGGCGGGCTACGAGCAGTACTTC. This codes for CASGPRAGYEQYF.

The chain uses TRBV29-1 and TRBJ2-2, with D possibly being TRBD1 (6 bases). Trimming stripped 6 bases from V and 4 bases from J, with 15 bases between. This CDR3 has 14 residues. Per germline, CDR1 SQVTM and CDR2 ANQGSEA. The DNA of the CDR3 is TGCAGCGTCTCACAGGGATCGAGCACCGGGGAGCTGTTTTTT. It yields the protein CSVSQGSSTGELFF.

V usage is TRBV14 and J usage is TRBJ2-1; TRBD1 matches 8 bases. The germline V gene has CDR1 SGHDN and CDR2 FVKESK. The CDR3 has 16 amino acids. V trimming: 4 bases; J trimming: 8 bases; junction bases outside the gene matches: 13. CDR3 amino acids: CASSPHPRQGSHEQFF. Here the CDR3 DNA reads TGTGCCAGCAGCCCACACCCCCGACAGGGGAGCCATGAGCAGTTCTTC.

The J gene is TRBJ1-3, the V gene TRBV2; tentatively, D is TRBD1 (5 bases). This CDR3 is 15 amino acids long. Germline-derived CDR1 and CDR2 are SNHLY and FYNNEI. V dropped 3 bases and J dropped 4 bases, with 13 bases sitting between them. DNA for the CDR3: TGTGCCAGCAGTGAGGCAAGGGGTAGGGGAAACACCATATATTTT. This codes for CASSEARGRGNTIYF.

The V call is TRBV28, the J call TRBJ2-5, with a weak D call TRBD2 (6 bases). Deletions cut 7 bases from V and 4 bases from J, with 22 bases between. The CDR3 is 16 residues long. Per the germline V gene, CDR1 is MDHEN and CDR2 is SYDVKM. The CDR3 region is CASTLVLSGERETQYF. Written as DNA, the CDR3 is TGTGCCAGCACCTTAGTACTCTCGGGAGAGCGAGAGACCCAGTACTTC.

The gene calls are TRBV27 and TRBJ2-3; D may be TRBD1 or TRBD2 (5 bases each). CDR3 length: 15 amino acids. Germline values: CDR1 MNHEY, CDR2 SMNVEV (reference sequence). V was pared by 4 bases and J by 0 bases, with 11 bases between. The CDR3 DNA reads TGTGCCAGCAGTTCACGGGGCAGGAGCACAGATACGCAGTATTTT. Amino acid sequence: CASSSRGRSTDTQYF.

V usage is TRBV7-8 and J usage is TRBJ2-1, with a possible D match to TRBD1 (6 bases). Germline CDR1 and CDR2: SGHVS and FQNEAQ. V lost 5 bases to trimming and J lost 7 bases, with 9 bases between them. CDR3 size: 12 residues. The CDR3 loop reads CASSHGQNEQFF. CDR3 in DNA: TGTGCCAGCAGCCACGGACAGAATGAGCAGTTCTTC.

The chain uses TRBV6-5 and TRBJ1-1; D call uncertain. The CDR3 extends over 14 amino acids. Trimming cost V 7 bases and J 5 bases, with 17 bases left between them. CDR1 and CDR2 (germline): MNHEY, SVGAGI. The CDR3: CASTVPVRSTEAFF. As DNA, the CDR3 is TGTGCCAGCACCGTACCGGTTAGGAGTACTGAAGCTTTCTTT.

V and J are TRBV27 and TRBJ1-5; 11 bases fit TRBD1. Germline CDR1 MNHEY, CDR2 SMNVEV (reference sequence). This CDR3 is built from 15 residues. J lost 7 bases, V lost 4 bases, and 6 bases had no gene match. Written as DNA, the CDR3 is TGTGCCAGCAGTTGGGGGACAGGGGGGGACCAGCCCCAGCATTTT. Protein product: CASSWGTGGDQPQHF.

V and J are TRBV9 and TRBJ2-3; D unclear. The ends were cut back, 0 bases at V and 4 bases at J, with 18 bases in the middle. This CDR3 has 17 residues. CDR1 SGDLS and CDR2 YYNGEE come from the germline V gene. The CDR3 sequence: CASSVGLTESQSDTQYF. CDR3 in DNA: TGTGCCAGCAGCGTAGGGTTGACCGAATCCCAATCAGATACGCAGTATTTT.

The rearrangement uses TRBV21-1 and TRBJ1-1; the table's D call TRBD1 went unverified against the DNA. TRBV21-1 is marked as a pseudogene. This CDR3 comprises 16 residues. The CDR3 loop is CASSKPSGRGNTEAFF. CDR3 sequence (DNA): TGTGCCAGCAGCAAACCTAGTGGCAGGGGGAACACTGAAGCTTTCTTT.

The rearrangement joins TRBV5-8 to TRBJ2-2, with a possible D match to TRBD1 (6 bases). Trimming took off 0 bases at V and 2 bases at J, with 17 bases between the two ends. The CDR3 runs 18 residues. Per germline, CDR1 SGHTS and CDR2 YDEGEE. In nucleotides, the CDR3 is TGTGCCAGCAGCTTGGACTTTACCAGGGGACCTAACACCGGGGAGCTGTTTTTT. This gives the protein CASSLDFTRGPNTGELFF.

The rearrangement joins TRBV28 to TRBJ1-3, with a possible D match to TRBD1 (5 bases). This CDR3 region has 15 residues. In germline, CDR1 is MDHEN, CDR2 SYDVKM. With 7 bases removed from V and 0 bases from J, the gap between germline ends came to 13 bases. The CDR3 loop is CASTQWGRSGNTIYF. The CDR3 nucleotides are TGTGCCAGCACCCAGTGGGGCCGCTCTGGAAACACCATATATTTT.

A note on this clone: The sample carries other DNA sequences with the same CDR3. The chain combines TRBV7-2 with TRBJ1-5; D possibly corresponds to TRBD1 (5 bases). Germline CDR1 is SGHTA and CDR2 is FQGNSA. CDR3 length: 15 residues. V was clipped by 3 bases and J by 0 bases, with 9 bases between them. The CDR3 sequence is CASSFGRVSNQPQHF. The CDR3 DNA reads TGTGCCAGCAGCTTCGGCAGGGTTAGCAATCAGCCCCAGCATTTT.

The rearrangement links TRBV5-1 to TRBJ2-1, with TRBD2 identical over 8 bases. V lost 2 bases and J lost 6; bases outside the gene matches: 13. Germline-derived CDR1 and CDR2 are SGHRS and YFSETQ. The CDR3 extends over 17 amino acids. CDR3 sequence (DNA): TGCGCCAGCAGCTTAAGCGGGAGTTTTGGTTTTTTCAATGAGCAGTTCTTC. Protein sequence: CASSLSGSFGFFNEQFF.

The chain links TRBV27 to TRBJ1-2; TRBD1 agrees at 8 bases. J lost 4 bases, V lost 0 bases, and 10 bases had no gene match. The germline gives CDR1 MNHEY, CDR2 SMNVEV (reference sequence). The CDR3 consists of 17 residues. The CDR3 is CASSLSGQGPSGYGYTF. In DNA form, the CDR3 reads TGTGCCAGCAGTTTATCCGGACAGGGTCCGTCGGGCTATGGCTACACCTTC.

The CDR3 loop reads CASSQEGDSLYNEQFF. The CDR3 DNA follows: TGCGCCAGCAGCCAAGAGGGGGACAGCCTATACAATGAGCAGTTCTTC. This chain uses TRBV4-1 with TRBJ2-1, with 7 bases that match TRBD1. This CDR3 region has 16 residues. Looked up from germline, CDR1 is MGHRA and CDR2 is YSYEKL. Trimming at V came to 0 bases and at J to 4 bases, leaving 6 bases not matched to a gene.

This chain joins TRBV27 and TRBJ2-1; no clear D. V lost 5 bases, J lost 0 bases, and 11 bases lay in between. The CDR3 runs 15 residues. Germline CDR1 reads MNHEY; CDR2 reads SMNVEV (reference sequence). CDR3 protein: CASSPQESSYNEQFF. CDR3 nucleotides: TGTGCCAGCAGTCCTCAGGAGAGCTCCTACAATGAGCAGTTCTTC.

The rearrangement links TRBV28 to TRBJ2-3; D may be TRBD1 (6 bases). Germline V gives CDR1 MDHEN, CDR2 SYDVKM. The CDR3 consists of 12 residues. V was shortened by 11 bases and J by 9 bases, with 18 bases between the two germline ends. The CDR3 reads CAGGPGGLTQYF. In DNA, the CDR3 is TGTGCCGGGGGACCTGGGGGCCTCACGCAGTATTTT.

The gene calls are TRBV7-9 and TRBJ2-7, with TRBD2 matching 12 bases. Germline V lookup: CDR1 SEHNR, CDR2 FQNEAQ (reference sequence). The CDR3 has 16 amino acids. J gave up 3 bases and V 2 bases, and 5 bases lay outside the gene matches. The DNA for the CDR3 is TGTGCCAGCAGCTTACCCGGGACTAGCGGGTTCTACGAGCAGTACTTC. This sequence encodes CASSLPGTSGFYEQYF.

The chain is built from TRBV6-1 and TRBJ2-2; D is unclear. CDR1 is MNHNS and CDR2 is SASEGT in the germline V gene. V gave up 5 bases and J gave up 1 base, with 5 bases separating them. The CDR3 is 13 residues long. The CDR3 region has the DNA TGTGCCAGCAGTTTAGGGAACACCGGGGAGCTGTTTTTT. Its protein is CASSLGNTGELFF.

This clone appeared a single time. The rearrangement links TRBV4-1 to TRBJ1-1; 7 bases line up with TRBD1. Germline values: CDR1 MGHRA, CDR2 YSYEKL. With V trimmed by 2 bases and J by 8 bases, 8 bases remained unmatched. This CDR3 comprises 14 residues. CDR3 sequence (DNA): TGCGCCAGCAGCCAACCGAATTCGGGACAGGAAGCTTTCTTT. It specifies CASSQPNSGQEAFF.

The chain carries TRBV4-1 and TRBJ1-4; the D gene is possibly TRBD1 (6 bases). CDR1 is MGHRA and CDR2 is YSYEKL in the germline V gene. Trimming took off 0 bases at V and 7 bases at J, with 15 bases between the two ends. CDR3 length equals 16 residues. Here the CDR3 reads CASSQERGRGAEKLFF. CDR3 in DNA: TGCGCCAGCAGCCAAGAACGGGGCCGGGGGGCTGAAAAACTGTTTTTT.

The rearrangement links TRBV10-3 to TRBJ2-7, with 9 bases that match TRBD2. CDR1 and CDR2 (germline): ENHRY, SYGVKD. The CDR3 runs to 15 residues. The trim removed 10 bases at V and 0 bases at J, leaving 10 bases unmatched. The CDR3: CASRLWREGSYEQYF. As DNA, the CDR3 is TGTGCCAGCAGACTTTGGCGGGAGGGCTCCTACGAGCAGTACTTC.